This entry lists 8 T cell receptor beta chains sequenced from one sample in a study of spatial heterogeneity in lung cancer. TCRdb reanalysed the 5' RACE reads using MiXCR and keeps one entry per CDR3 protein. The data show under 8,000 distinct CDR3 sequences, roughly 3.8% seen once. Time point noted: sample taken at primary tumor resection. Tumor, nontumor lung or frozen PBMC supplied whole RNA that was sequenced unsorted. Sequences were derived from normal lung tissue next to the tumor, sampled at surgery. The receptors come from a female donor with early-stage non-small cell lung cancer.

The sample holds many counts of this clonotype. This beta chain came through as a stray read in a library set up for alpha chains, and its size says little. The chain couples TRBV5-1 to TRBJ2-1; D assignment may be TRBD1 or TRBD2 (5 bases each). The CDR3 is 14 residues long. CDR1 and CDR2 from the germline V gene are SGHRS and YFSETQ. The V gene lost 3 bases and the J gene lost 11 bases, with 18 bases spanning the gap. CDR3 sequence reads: CASSWPGPSPKQFF. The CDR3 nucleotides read TGCGCCAGCAGCTGGCCGGGGCCTAGTCCGAAGCAGTTCTTC.

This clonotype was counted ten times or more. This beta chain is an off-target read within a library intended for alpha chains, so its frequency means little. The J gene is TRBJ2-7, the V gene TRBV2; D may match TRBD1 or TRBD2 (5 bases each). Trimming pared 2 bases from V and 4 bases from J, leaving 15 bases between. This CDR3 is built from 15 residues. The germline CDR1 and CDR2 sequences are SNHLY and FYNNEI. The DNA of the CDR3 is TGTGCCAGCAGTGAAACGCAGATCTGGGGGTACGAGCAGTACTTC. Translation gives CASSETQIWGYEQYF.

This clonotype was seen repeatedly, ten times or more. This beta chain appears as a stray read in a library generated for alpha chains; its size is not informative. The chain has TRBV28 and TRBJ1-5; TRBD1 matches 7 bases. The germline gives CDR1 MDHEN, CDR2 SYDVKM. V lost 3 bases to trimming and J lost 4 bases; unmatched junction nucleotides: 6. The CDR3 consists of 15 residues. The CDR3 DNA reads TGTGCCAGCAGTTTTGGGGACAGAGATAATCAGCCCCAGCATTTT. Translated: CASSFGDRDNQPQHF.

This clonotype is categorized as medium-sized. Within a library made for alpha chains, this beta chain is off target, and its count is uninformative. The CDR3 DNA is TGTGCCAGCAGCGCACCACCTCCTTCGCCCCAGTACTTC. It yields the protein CASSAPPPSPQYF. The chain links TRBV9 to TRBJ2-5; D is unresolved. The CDR3 loop spans 13 amino acids. V shed 3 bases and J shed 9 bases, with 15 bases lying between them. CDR1 is SGDLS and CDR2 is YYNGEE in the germline V gene. The whole variable domain, remainder taken from reference TRBV9 and TRBJ2-5, is DSGVTQTPKHLITATGQRVTLRCSPRSGDLSVYWYQQSLDQGLQFLIQYYNGEERAKGNILERFSAQQFPDLHSELNLSSLELGDSALYFCASSAPPPSPQYFGPGTRLLVL.

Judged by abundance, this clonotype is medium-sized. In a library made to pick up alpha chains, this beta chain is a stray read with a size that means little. The CDR3 DNA reads as TGCGCCAGCAGCCAAGATAGCGGGGGTGTGCCCTACAATGAGCAGTTCTTC. As protein: CASSQDSGGVPYNEQFF. The chain links TRBV4-3 to TRBJ2-1, with 9 nucleotides matching TRBD2. CDR1 LGHNA and CDR2 YSLEER come from the germline V gene. The ends lost 0 bases at V and 2 bases at J; junction bases unmatched: 5. The CDR3 has 17 residues.

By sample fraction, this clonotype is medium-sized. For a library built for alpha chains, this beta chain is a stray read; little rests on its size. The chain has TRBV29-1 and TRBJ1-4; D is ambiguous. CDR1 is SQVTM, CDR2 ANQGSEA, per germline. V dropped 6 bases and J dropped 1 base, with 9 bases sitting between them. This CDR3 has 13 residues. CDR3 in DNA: TGCAGCGTGGGCCGGGGAACTAATGAAAAACTGTTTTTT. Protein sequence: CSVGRGTNEKLFF.

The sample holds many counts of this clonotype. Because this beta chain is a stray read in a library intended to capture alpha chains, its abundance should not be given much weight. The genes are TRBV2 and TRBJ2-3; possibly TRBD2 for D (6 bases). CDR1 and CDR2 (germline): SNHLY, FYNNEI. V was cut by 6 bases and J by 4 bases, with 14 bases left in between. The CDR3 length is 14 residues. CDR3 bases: TGTGCCAGCAGCCTGGGAGGAGGGGCAGATACGCAGTATTTT. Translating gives CASSLGGGADTQYF.

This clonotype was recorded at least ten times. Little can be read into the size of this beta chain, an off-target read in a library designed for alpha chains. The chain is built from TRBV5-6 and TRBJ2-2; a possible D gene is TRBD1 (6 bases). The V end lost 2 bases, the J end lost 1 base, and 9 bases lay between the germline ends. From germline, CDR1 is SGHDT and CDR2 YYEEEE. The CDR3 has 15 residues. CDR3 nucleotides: TGTGCCAGCAGCTTCTACAGGGAGAACACCGGGGAGCTGTTTTTT. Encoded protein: CASSFYRENTGELFF.